This TCR beta chain was identified in a study of identical twins. Study observations and caveats: Memory repertoires showed no such pattern, whereas abundant cord blood beta clonotypes carried fewer insertions. With beta out-of-frame sequences, excess sharing by twins was weaker.

Germline lookup yields CDR1 SGHRS and CDR2 YFSETQ. The CDR3 is 15 residues long. V lost 2 bases, J lost 5 bases, and 9 bases stayed unmatched. TCRdb re-called the 5' RACE reads with MiXCR, one entry per CDR3 protein. The sample contains 750,000 to 950,000 distinct CDR3 sequences, about 12% of which appear only once. Regarding this clonotype: As yet, its antigen is unknown.

The same data also contributed to another study, on yellow fever vaccine responses in identical twins.

The sample taken for sequencing was PBMCs. V usage is TRBV5-1 and J usage is TRBJ1-1; TRBD1 matches at 7 bases. The clonotype comes from a woman between 18 and 29 years old in good health. The DNA of the CDR3 is TGCGCCAGCAGCTTATCTCGAACAGGGGTTACTGAAGCTTTCTTT. It yields the protein CASSLSRTGVTEAFF.